The present T cell receptor beta chain was sequenced within a study of shared clonotypes between healthy human individuals. Study-wide background: With ages of 18 to 49, the donors were two women and three men. Plates per donor: three CD4 naive, three CD4 memory, two CD8 naive, one CD8 memory.

On this clone: Its antigen is unidentified.

General study points: Across subsets, estimated richness was generally greater for naive than for memory populations.

Germline V CDR1 and CDR2: GTSNPN, SVGIG (reference sequence). This CDR3 has 13 residues. The V end lost 0 bases, the J end lost 5 bases, and 10 bases lay between the germline ends. Generated by immunoSEQ multiplex PCR, the TCRdb table keeps only in-frame clones and is missing some. The sample shows some 1.1 million clones, around 77% of them seen only once. This clonotype was sampled from a man in his late teens or twenties in good health. Some clones in this sample may be carry-over from other donors' samples. The rearrangement uses TRBV30 and TRBJ2-5, with D unclear. Sequences were obtained from memory CD4+ T cells from PBMCs. As to subset: CD45RA-negative fraction. CDR3 DNA: TGTGCCTGGAGTGTTTCCGTTGGCGAGACCCAGTACTTC. Amino acids: CAWSVSVGETQYF. Variable domain in full (rest from reference TRBV30 and TRBJ2-5): SQTIHQWPATLVQPVGSPLSLECTVEGTSNPNLYWYRQAAGRGLQLLFYSVGIGQISSEVPQNLSASRPQDRQFILSSKKLLLSDSGFYLCAWSVSVGETQYFGPGTRLLVL.